The 26 T cell receptor beta chains reported below all come from one sample, sequenced in a study of blood T cells in healthy people across ages. Through a sample-barcoded 5' primer and a J-beta primer mix, a second PCR was run for roughly 7 to 12 cycles. One entry per CDR3 protein results from TCRdb running MiXCR on the 5' RACE reads. The table includes 1.6 million or so distinct CDR3 sequences, about 32% detected once. Material for sequencing was blood. Receptors were obtained from a woman aged 25 to 39 in good health.

This clonotype was found a few times. This chain links TRBV20-1 with TRBJ1-2, with 8 bases matching TRBD1. The germline V gene encodes CDR1 DFQATT and CDR2 SNEGSKA (reference sequence). The CDR3 loop spans 14 amino acids. The trim removed 3 bases at V and 2 bases at J, leaving 5 bases unmatched. The chain's CDR3 is CSASPGGGNYGYTF. The DNA of the CDR3 is TGCAGTGCTAGTCCAGGGGGCGGGAACTATGGCTACACCTTC.

The chain couples TRBV9 to TRBJ2-5, with 10 nucleotides matching TRBD2. V dropped 2 bases and J dropped 5; count of bases not matched to a gene: 9. CDR3 length: 16 residues. The germline CDR1 and CDR2 sequences are SGDLS and YYNGEE. CDR3 loop: CASSVLAGGPRETQYF. CDR3 bases: TGTGCCAGCAGCGTTTTAGCGGGGGGCCCCCGGGAGACCCAGTACTTC.

This chain uses TRBV7-9 with TRBJ2-1; possibly TRBD1 for D (5 bases). CDR3 length: 14 amino acids. With 11 bases removed from V and 6 bases from J, the gap between germline ends came to 20 bases. Germline V lookup: CDR1 SEHNR, CDR2 FQNEAQ (reference sequence). The CDR3 region is CAAAGKRIANEQFF. In nucleotides, the CDR3 is TGTGCCGCAGCAGGGAAGAGGATTGCCAATGAGCAGTTCTTC.

As concerns this clonotype: One base away lies a much larger clone, so this may be a sequencing read error. The CDR3 bases are TGCAGCGTAAGGGGAACTGGGGCCAACGTCCGGACTTTC. Its protein product is CSVRGTGANVRTF. The V call is TRBV29-1, the J call TRBJ2-6; possible D gene TRBD1, 5 bases. The CDR3 extends over 13 amino acids. The germline V gene has CDR1 SQVTM and CDR2 ANQGSEA.

This clonotype was seen once. The chain uses TRBV20-1 and TRBJ2-7; D may be TRBD2 (6 bases). Trimming left V 3 bases short and J 4 bases short, with 16 bases between. Germline V gives CDR1 DFQATT, CDR2 SNEGSKA (reference sequence). CDR3 length equals 14 residues. The CDR3 spells CSARMGGAAYEQYF. Here the CDR3 DNA reads TGCAGTGCTAGGATGGGGGGAGCGGCTTACGAGCAGTACTTC.

The chain recombines TRBV7-9 with TRBJ1-6; D is uncertain. The ends were cut back, 6 bases at V and 8 bases at J, with 14 bases in the middle. Germline loops: CDR1 SEHNR, CDR2 FQNEAQ (reference sequence). This CDR3 is built from 14 residues. Here the CDR3 reads CASRLAGYDSPLHF. The CDR3 DNA follows: TGTGCCAGCAGACTCGCAGGTTATGATTCACCCCTCCACTTT.

This chain connects TRBV5-1 to TRBJ1-1, with D possibly being TRBD1 (6 bases). Trimming removed 3 bases from V and 5 bases from J, with 20 bases in between. There are 16 residues in the CDR3. Germline V gene sequence: CDR1 SGHRS, CDR2 YFSETQ. CDR3 in DNA: TGCGCCAGCAGCTCGAACCGAGGGGGAAGGGGAACTGAAGCTTTCTTT. Translation: CASSSNRGGRGTEAFF.

The sample holds many counts of this clonotype. The chain employs TRBV20-1 and TRBJ2-1; D call uncertain. This CDR3 has 10 residues. Trimming took off 3 bases at V and 10 bases at J, with 7 bases between the two ends. Per the germline V gene, CDR1 is DFQATT and CDR2 is SNEGSKA (reference sequence). CDR3: CSARAEEQFF. CDR3 nucleotide sequence: TGCAGTGCTAGGGCCGAGGAGCAGTTCTTC.

This clonotype was observed a few times. This chain connects TRBV20-1 to TRBJ1-5; a possible D gene is TRBD1 (5 bases). The CDR3 is 13 residues long. Trimming took off 5 bases at V and 5 bases at J, with 13 bases between the two ends. Germline V CDR1 and CDR2: DFQATT, SNEGSKA (reference sequence). The DNA of the CDR3 is TGCAGTGCTTCGCTGACAGAATATCAGCCCCAGCATTTT. Its translation is CSASLTEYQPQHF.

This clonotype was detected only a few times. The chain combines TRBV14 with TRBJ1-1; D remains ambiguous. The CDR3 contains 13 residues. CDR1 is SGHDN and CDR2 is FVKESK in the germline V gene. V lost 8 bases and J lost 0, with 10 bases in between. The CDR3 sequence: CASGVGVNTEAFF. The CDR3 DNA is TGTGCCAGCGGTGTCGGGGTGAACACTGAAGCTTTCTTT.

The rearrangement links TRBV20-1 to TRBJ2-5; no clear D gene. CDR3 length equals 13 residues. Germline lookup yields CDR1 DFQATT and CDR2 SNEGSKA (reference sequence). V lost 0 bases and J lost 1, with 6 bases in between. The CDR3 loop is CSAREEVQETQYF. The CDR3 region has the DNA TGCAGTGCTAGAGAGGAAGTCCAAGAGACCCAGTACTTC.

With regard to this clonotype: A much larger clone differs by one base, so this may be a read error. The V gene is TRBV15, the J gene TRBJ2-1, with D perhaps TRBD2 (5 bases). Per the germline V gene, CDR1 is LNHNV and CDR2 is YYDKDF (reference sequence). The CDR3 consists of 14 residues. The V and J ends lost 2 bases and 4 bases respectively, with 9 bases between them. The CDR3 nucleotides are TGTGCCACCAGCAGAACAGAGGGTTACAATGAGCAGTTCTTC. This codes for CATSRTEGYNEQFF. The complete variable domain, with remaining parts taken from reference TRBV15 and TRBJ2-1, reads DAMVIQNPRYQVTQFGKPVTLSCSQTLNHNVMYWYQQKSSQAPKLLFHYYDKDFNNEADTPDNFQSRRPNTSFCFLDIRSPGLGDTAMYLCATSRTEGYNEQFFGPGTRLTVL.

This sequence joins TRBV21-1 and TRBJ2-5; the table's D gene call, TRBD1, was not cross checked with the DNA. TRBV21-1 is deemed a pseudogene. There are 16 residues in the CDR3. For the CDR3, the DNA is TGTGCCAGCAGCAAGACCTGGGACGACCCCCAAGAGACCCAGTACTTC. Protein sequence: CASSKTWDDPQETQYF.

This clonotype was counted between two and nine times. The chain is built from TRBV3-1 and TRBJ2-5; 7 bases match TRBD1. This CDR3 has 16 residues. Germline V lookup: CDR1 LGHDT, CDR2 YNNKEL (reference sequence). V gave up 4 bases and J gave up 5 bases; unmatched junction bases: 13. The CDR3 loop is CASSLTGSGSPETQYF. CDR3 DNA sequence: TGTGCCAGCAGCCTGACAGGGTCTGGATCCCCCGAGACCCAGTACTTC.

This clonotype appeared many times. The DNA for the CDR3 is TGTGCCAGCAGCTTATCTCAAGGGGGCGCGGAAAAACTGTTTTTT. Amino acids: CASSLSQGGAEKLFF. The chain employs TRBV7-9 and TRBJ1-4, with 7 bases identical to TRBD1. The CDR3 is 15 amino acids. After removal of 2 bases from V and 8 bases from J, the junction contained 8 bases not matched to a gene. Germline assignment: CDR1 SEHNR and CDR2 FQNEAQ (reference sequence).

This clonotype was seen a few times. The chain combines TRBV7-6 with TRBJ1-2, with TRBD1 as a possible D gene (5 bases). Trimming stripped 5 bases from V and 3 bases from J, with 19 bases between. Germline loops: CDR1 SGHVS, CDR2 FNYEAQ. CDR3 size: 16 residues. The CDR3 DNA sequence: TGTGCCAGCAGCCCGACTAGACAGACGTCGGACTATGGCTACACCTTC. Protein sequence: CASSPTRQTSDYGYTF.

The genes are TRBV6-1 and TRBJ2-1; no firm D call. Germline V gene lookup returns CDR1 MNHNS and CDR2 SASEGT. The V end was cut by 8 bases, the J end by 15 bases, with 20 bases between. The CDR3 sequence is 12 residues long. The CDR3 DNA follows: TGTGCCAGCGGACGGTCCTTCGGCTCAACGTTCTTC. Encoded protein: CASGRSFGSTFF.

The chain carries TRBV28 and TRBJ1-5, with a tentative D call TRBD1 (5 bases). The CDR3 covers 15 residues. Germline CDR1 reads MDHEN; CDR2 reads SYDVKM. Trimming removed 8 bases at V and 0 bases at J, with 14 bases between. CDR3 in DNA: TGTGCCAGCCGCCCGGGGGACGGTAGCAATCAGCCCCAGCATTTT. Its translation is CASRPGDGSNQPQHF.

This clonotype was seen only a few times. This chain joins TRBV10-3 and TRBJ1-1, with D tentatively TRBD1 (5 bases). The germline V gene has CDR1 ENHRY and CDR2 SYGVKD. The CDR3 runs to 15 residues. The V end lost 7 bases, the J end lost 0 bases, and 15 bases lay between the germline ends. For the CDR3, the DNA is TGTGCCATCACCCCGACGGGGGACGTGAACACTGAAGCTTTCTTT. It translates to CAITPTGDVNTEAFF.

This clonotype was observed a handful of times. The chain recombines TRBV7-9 with TRBJ2-3, with 9 bases matching TRBD1. The V gene's germline CDR1 is SEHNR and CDR2 FQNEAQ (reference sequence). Trimming took 6 bases from V and 4 from J; bases not matched to a gene: 14. The CDR3 has 17 amino acids. The CDR3 DNA reads TGTGCCAGCAGGCCAACCGCGGGACAGGGAACATCAGATACGCAGTATTTT. Translated: CASRPTAGQGTSDTQYF. The whole variable domain, filled in from reference TRBV7-9 and TRBJ2-3, reads DTGVSQNPRHKITKRGQNVTFRCDPISEHNRLYWYRQTLGQGPEFLTYFQNEAQLEKSRLLSDRFSAERPKGSFSTLEIQRTEQGDSAMYLCASRPTAGQGTSDTQYFGPGTRLTVL.

This clonotype has only a few counts. The chain recombines TRBV15 with TRBJ2-1, with 7 bases matching TRBD2. The CDR3 is made up of 15 amino acids. Germline V gene sequence: CDR1 LNHNV, CDR2 YYDKDF (reference sequence). Trimming removed 1 base from V and 3 bases from J; junction bases left unmatched: 3. The CDR3 DNA reads TGTGCCACCAGCAGAGCTAGCGGAAACTACAATGAGCAGTTCTTC. Translation: CATSRASGNYNEQFF.

The chain is built from TRBV20-1 and TRBJ2-5, with D perhaps matching TRBD2 (6 bases). This CDR3 has 18 amino acids. V was trimmed by 5 bases and J by 3 bases, leaving 28 bases between them. Germline CDR1 is DFQATT and CDR2 is SNEGSKA (reference sequence). The CDR3 region has the DNA TGCAGTGCTTCCCCCCGGGACTCAGAGGGCTATACGGAAGAGACCCAGTACTTC. Encoded protein: CSASPRDSEGYTEETQYF.

This chain uses TRBV11-2 with TRBJ2-3; D ambiguous. CDR1 and CDR2 from the germline V gene are SGHAT and FQNNGV. Trimming cost V 3 bases and J 8 bases, with 12 bases left between them. This CDR3 comprises 13 residues. The CDR3 bases are TGTGCCAGCAGCTTCCCGTCGCAGGCTACGCAGTATTTT. It is translated as CASSFPSQATQYF.

There are a few counts of this clonotype. This rearrangement joins TRBV2 to TRBJ2-3, with TRBD2 matching 7 bases. V was clipped by 8 bases and J by 0 bases; unmatched bases: 8. The length of the CDR3 is 15 residues. From germline, CDR1 is SNHLY and CDR2 FYNNEI. For the CDR3, the DNA is TGTGCCAGCCCAGAAGCGGGGTCTAGCACAGATACGCAGTATTTT. This codes for CASPEAGSSTDTQYF.

The J gene is TRBJ1-5, the V gene TRBV10-3, with 7 nucleotides matching TRBD1. J lost 4 bases, V lost 7 bases, and 4 bases had no gene match. The CDR3 contains 13 residues. The germline CDR1 and CDR2 sequences are ENHRY and SYGVKD. The chain's CDR3 is CAINMDRNQPQHF. The CDR3, as DNA: TGTGCCATCAATATGGACAGGAATCAGCCCCAGCATTTT.

The V and J genes are TRBV3-1 and TRBJ1-1; 8 bases match TRBD1. The CDR3 covers 13 residues. The J segment lost 8 bases and the V segment lost 1 base, leaving 3 bases of the junction unmatched. Per germline, CDR1 LGHDT and CDR2 YNNKEL (reference sequence). As DNA, the CDR3 is TGTGCCAGCAGCCAAGCTGGGACAGGAGAAGCTTTCTTT. Translating it yields CASSQAGTGEAFF.